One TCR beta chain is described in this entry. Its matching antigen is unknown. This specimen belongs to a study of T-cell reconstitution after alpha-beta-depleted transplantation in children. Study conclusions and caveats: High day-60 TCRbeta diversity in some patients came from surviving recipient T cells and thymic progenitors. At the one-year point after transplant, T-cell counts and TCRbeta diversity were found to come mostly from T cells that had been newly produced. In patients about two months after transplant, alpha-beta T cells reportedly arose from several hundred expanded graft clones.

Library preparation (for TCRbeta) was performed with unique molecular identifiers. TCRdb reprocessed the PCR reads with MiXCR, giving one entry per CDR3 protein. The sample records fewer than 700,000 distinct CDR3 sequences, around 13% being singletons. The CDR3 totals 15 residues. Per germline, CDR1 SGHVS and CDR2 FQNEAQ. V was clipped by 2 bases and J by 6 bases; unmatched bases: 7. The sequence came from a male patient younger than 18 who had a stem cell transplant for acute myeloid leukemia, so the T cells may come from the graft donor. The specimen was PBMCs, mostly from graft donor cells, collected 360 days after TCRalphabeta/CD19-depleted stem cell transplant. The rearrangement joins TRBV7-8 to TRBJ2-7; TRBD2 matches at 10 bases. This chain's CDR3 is CASSLLLAGEGEQYF. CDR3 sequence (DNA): TGTGCCAGCAGCTTACTCCTAGCGGGAGAGGGCGAGCAGTACTTC.